A single T cell receptor (beta chain) is shown here with its context. What it binds is unknown. These data are taken from a study of T cell responses to AZD1222 COVID-19 vaccine. As for the study in general: Researchers grouped second doses given at about 4 or about 12 weeks into one pool. Study results and caveats: Spike-specific TCR breadth and depth both grew after two AZD1222 doses. At baseline, seropositivity was found in only a handful of AZD1222 recipients. Possibly, clonal diversity was underestimated; donors were largely white British and included more females.

V lost 5 bases, J lost 4 bases, and 11 bases stayed unmatched. CDR1 is SGHRS, CDR2 YFSETQ, per germline. CDR3 length: 16 amino acids. TCRdb's copy holds only in-frame clones and misses some; the assay was immunoSEQ multiplex PCR. The table shows 99,000 or so clones, with around 80% occurring only once. This receptor was obtained from an adult in good health. The sequenced sample was peripheral blood, obtained on day 0 of AZD1222 vaccination. This chain links TRBV5-1 with TRBJ2-1; 8 nucleotides agree with TRBD2. The CDR3 DNA sequence: TGCGCCAGCAGGGCTGCAAGCGGGGGTTTATACAATGAGCAGTTCTTC. Encoded protein: CASRAASGGLYNEQFF.